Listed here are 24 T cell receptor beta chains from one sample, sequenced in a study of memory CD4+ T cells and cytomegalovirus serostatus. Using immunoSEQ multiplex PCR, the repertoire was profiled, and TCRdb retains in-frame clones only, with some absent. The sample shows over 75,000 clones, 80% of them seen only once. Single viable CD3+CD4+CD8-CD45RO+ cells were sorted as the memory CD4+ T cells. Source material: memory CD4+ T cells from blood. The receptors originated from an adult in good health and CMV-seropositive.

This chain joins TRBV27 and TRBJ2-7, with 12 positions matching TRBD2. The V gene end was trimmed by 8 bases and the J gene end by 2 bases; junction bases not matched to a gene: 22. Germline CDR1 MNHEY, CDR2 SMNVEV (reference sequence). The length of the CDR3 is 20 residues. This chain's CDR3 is CASLRFLGGPTSGRTYEQYF. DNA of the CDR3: TGTGCCAGCCTGAGATTTTTGGGGGGACCGACTAGCGGGAGAACCTACGAGCAGTACTTC.

The DNA of the CDR3 is TGTGCCAGCAGCCCCGGGACAGGGGGCTTCGTTGAGGGCTACACCTTC. Its protein is CASSPGTGGFVEGYTF. The chain combines TRBV28 with TRBJ1-2; 12 bases are shared with TRBD1. The germline V gene encodes CDR1 MDHEN and CDR2 SYDVKM. The CDR3 sequence is 16 residues long. J gave up 8 bases and V 6 bases, and 13 bases lay outside the gene matches.

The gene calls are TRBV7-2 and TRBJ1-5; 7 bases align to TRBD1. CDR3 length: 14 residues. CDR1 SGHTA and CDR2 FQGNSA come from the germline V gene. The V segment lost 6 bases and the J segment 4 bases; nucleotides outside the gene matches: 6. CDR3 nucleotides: TGTGCCAGCAGGCCCGGACAGGAAAATCAGCCCCAGCATTTT. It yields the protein CASRPGQENQPQHF.

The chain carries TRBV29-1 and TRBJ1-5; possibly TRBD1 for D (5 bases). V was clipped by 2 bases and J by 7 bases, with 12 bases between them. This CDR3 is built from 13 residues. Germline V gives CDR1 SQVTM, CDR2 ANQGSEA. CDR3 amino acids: CSVELGLGQPQHF. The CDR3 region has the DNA TGCAGCGTTGAACTGGGGCTCGGGCAGCCCCAGCATTTT.

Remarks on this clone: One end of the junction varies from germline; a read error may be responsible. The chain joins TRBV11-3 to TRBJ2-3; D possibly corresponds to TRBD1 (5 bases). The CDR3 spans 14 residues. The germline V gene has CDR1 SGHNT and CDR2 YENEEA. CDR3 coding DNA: TGTGCCAGCAGTTTAGGGGTGGGCACAGATACGCAGTATTTT. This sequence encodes CASSLGVGTDTQYF.

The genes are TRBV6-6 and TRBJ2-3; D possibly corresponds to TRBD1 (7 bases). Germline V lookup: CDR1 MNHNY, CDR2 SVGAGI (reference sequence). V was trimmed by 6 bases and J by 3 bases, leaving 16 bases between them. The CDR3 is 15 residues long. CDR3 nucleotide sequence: TGTGCCAGCAGCCAGGGGGGAACGGTGACAGATACGCAGTATTTT. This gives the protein CASSQGGTVTDTQYF.

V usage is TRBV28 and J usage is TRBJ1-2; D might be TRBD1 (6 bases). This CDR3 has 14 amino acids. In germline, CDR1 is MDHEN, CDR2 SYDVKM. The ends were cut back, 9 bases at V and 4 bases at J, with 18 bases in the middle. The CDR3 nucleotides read TGTGCCAGTGGCGGCCCCGGACAGACCTATGGCTACACCTTC. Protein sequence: CASGGPGQTYGYTF.

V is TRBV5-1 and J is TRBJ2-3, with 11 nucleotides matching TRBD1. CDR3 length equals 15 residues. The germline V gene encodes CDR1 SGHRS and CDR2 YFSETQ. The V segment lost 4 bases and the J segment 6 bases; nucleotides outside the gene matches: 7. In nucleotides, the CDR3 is TGCGCCAGCAGCCCCGGACAGGGGGCTTGGGATACGCAGTATTTT. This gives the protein CASSPGQGAWDTQYF.

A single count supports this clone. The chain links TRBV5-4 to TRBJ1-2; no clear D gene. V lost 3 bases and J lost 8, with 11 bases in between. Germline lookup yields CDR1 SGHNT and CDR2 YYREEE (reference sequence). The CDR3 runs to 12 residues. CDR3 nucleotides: TGTGCCAGCAGCTCCGGGCCCGACGGCTACACCTTC. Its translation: CASSSGPDGYTF.

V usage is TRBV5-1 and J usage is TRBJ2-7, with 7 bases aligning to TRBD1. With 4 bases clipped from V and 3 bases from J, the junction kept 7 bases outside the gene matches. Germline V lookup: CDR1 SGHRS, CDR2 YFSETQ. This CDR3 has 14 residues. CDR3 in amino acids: CASSPSGTDYEQYF. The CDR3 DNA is TGCGCCAGCAGCCCCTCCGGGACAGACTACGAGCAGTACTTC. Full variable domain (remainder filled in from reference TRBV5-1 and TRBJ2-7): KAGVTQTPRYLIKTRGQQVTLSCSPISGHRSVSWYQQTPGQGLQFLFEYFSETQRNKGNFPGRFSGRQFSNSRSEMNVSTLELGDSALYLCASSPSGTDYEQYFGPGTRLTVT.

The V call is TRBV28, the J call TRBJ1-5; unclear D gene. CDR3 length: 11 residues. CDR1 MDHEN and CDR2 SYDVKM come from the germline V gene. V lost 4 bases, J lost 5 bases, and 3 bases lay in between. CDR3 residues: CASSSYQPQHF. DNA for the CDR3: TGTGCCAGCAGTTCCTATCAGCCCCAGCATTTT.

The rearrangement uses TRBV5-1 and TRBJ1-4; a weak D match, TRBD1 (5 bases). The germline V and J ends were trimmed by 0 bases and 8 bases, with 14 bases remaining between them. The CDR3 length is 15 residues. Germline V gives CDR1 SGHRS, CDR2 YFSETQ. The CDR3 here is CASSLEGRVGEKLFF. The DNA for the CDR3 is TGCGCCAGCAGCTTGGAAGGCAGGGTGGGAGAAAAACTGTTTTTT.

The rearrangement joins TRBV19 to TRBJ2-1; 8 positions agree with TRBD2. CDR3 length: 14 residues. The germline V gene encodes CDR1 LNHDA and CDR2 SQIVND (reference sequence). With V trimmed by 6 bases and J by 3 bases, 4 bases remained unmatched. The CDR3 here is CASRPTSGYNEQFF. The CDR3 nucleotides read TGTGCCAGTAGGCCCACTAGCGGCTACAATGAGCAGTTCTTC.

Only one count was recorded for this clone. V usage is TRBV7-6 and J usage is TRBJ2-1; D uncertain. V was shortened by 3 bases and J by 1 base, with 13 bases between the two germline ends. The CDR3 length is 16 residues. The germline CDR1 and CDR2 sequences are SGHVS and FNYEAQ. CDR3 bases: TGTGCCAGCAGCTTTCTAGGTGTCAGTTCCTACAATGAGCAGTTCTTC. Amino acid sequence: CASSFLGVSSYNEQFF.

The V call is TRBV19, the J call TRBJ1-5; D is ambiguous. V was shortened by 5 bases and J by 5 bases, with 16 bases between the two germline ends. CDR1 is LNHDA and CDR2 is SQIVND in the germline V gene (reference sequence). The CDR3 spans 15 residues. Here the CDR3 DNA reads TGTGCCAGTAGTGAGCGACCGGGAGACTATCAGCCCCAGCATTTT. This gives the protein CASSERPGDYQPQHF. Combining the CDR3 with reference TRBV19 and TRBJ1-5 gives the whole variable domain DGGITQSPKYLFRKEGQNVTLSCEQNLNHDAMYWYRQDPGQGLRLIYYSQIVNDFQKGDIAEGYSVSREKKESFPLTVTSAQKNPTAFYLCASSERPGDYQPQHFGDGTRLSIL.

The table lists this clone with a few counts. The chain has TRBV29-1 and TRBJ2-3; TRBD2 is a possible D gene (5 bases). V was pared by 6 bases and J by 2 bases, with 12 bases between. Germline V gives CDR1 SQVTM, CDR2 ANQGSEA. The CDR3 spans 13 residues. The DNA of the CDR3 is TGCAGCGTAACCGGACTTCTCACAGATACGCAGTATTTT. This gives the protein CSVTGLLTDTQYF.

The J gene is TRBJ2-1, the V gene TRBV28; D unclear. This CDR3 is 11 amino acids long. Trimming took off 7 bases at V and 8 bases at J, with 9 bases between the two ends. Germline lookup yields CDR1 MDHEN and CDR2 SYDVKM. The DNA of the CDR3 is TGTGCCAGCACCCTAGGCTATGAGCAGTTCTTC. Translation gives CASTLGYEQFF. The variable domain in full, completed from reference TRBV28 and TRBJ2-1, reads DVKVTQSSRYLVKRTGEKVFLECVQDMDHENMFWYRQDPGLGLRLIYFSYDVKMKEKGDIPEGYSVSREKKERFSLILESASTNQTSMYLCASTLGYEQFFGPGTRLTVL.

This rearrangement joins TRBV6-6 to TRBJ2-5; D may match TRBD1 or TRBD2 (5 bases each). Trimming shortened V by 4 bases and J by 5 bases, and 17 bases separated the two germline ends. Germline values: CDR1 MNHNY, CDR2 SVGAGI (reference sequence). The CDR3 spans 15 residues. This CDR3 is CASSWELRVGETQYF. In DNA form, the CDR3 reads TGTGCCAGCAGTTGGGAGCTCAGGGTCGGGGAGACCCAGTACTTC.

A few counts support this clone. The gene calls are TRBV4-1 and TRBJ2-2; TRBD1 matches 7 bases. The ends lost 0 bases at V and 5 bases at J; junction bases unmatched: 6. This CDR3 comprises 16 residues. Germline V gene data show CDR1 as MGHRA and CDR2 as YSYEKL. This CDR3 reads CASSQEMGQRTGELFF. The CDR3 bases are TGCGCCAGCAGCCAAGAGATGGGACAGCGAACCGGGGAGCTGTTTTTT.

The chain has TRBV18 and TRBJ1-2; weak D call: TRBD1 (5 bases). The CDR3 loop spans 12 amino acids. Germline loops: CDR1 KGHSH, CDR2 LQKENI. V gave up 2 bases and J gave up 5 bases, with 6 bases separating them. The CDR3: CASSPDRYGYTF. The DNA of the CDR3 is TGTGCCAGCTCACCAGACAGATATGGCTACACCTTC. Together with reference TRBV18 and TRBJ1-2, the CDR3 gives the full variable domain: NAGVMQNPRHLVRRRGQEARLRCSPMKGHSHVYWYRQLPEEGLKFMVYLQKENIIDESGMPKERFSAEFPKEGPSILRIQQVVRGDSAAYFCASSPDRYGYTFGSGTRLTVV.

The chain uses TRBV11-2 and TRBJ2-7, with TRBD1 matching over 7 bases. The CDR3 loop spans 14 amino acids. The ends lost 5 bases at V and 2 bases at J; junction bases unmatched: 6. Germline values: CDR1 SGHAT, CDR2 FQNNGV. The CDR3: CASSGQDMAYEQYF. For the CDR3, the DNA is TGTGCCAGCAGCGGACAGGACATGGCCTACGAGCAGTACTTC.

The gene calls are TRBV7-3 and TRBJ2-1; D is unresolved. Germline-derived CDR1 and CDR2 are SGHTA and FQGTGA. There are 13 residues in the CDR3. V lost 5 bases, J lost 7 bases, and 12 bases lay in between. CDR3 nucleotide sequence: TGTGCCAGCAGCCGCACGGTGGGGAATGAGCAGTTCTTC. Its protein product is CASSRTVGNEQFF. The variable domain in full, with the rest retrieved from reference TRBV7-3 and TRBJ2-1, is GAGVSQTPSNKVTEKGKYVELRCDPISGHTALYWYRQSLGQGPEFLIYFQGTGAADDSGLPNDRFFAVRPEGSVSTLKIQRTERGDSAVYLCASSRTVGNEQFFGPGTRLTVL.

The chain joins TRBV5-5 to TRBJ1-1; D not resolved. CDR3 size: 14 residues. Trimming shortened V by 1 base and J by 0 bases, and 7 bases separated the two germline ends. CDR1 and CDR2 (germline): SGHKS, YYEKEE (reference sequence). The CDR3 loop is CASSLLGMNTEAFF. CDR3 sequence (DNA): TGTGCCAGCAGCTTGCTAGGCATGAACACTGAAGCTTTCTTT.

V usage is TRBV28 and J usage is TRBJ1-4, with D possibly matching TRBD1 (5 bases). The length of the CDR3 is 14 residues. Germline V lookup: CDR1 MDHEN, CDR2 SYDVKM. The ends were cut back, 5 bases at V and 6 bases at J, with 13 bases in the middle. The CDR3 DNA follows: TGTGCCAGCAGTACCCGGTTGGGGGATGAAAAACTGTTTTTT. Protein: CASSTRLGDEKLFF.